These 27 T cell receptor beta chains share one sample of origin, sequenced in a study of cytomegalovirus exposure and HLA in healthy donors. It was with 60 Vbeta and 13 Jbeta primers that the PCR ran. The protocol was immunoSEQ multiplex PCR, while the TCRdb copy is restricted to in-frame clones and leaves out a portion. The table shows around 100,000 clones, with over 70% occurring only once. The material sequenced was PBMCs. All receptors derive from a middle-aged man in good health and CMV-seropositive.

In the case of this clone: This sample includes further DNA sequences coding for the same CDR3. The genes are TRBV9 and TRBJ2-2; D might be TRBD1 (5 bases). The V end was cut by 0 bases, the J end by 2 bases, with 11 bases between. The CDR3 covers 16 residues. The V gene's germline CDR1 is SGDLS and CDR2 YYNGEE. CDR3 in DNA: TGTGCCAGCAGCGTAGGCCCCAGGGCAAACACCGGGGAGCTGTTTTTT. Its protein is CASSVGPRANTGELFF.

The chain uses TRBV5-4 and TRBJ2-7; 9 bases line up with TRBD1. CDR1 and CDR2 from the germline V gene are SGHNT and YYREEE (reference sequence). This CDR3 has 15 amino acids. The junction had 11 bases not matched to a gene; V was cut back by 4 bases and J by 6 bases. The CDR3 sequence is CASSIRDRASGEQYF. In nucleotides, the CDR3 is TGTGCCAGCAGCATCCGGGACAGGGCTTCTGGCGAGCAGTACTTC. Combining the CDR3 with reference TRBV5-4 and TRBJ2-7 gives the whole variable domain ETGVTQSPTHLIKTRGQQVTLRCSSQSGHNTVSWYQQALGQGPQFIFQYYREEENGRGNFPPRFSGLQFPNYSSELNVNALELDDSALYLCASSIRDRASGEQYFGPGTRLTVT.

This clone has just a few counts. The gene calls are TRBV18 and TRBJ2-7, with 9 bases matching TRBD1. The V and J ends lost 5 bases and 1 base, in that order; junction bases with no gene match: 6. This CDR3 region has 15 residues. Germline V gives CDR1 KGHSH, CDR2 LQKENI. The CDR3 region has the DNA TGTGCCAGCTCAGCCGGGACAGGGCTATCCTACGAGCAGTACTTC. It specifies CASSAGTGLSYEQYF.

This clone occurred once. This chain links TRBV6-5 with TRBJ2-2; 13 bases are a match to TRBD2. The V and J ends lost 2 bases and 7 bases, in that order; junction bases with no gene match: 4. Looked up from germline, CDR1 is MNHEY and CDR2 is SVGAGI. The CDR3 is 16 amino acids. CDR3 protein: CASSYRTSGRGGELFF. The DNA for the CDR3 is TGTGCCAGCAGTTACCGGACTAGCGGGAGAGGCGGGGAGCTGTTTTTT.

The chain couples TRBV6-5 to TRBJ2-5, with TRBD2 matching over 8 bases. The DNA end is a closer match to TRBJ2-7, so the J assignment may be wrong. Germline values: CDR1 MNHEY, CDR2 SVGAGI. CDR3 length: 15 amino acids. CDR3 residues: CASSYSSGGPYEQYF. CDR3 bases: TGTGCCAGCAGTTACAGTTCGGGAGGGCCTTACGAGCAGTACTTC.

This clone was seen only a few times. The chain carries TRBV30 and TRBJ2-7; D call uncertain. Per the germline V gene, CDR1 is GTSNPN and CDR2 is SVGIG (reference sequence). This CDR3 is 12 amino acids long. V lost 2 bases to trimming and J lost 0 bases, with 5 bases between them. The CDR3 protein is CAWSRYSYEQYF. The CDR3, as DNA: TGTGCCTGGAGTCGCTACTCCTACGAGCAGTACTTC.

This chain uses TRBV2 with TRBJ2-2, with 7 bases lining up with TRBD1. J lost 3 bases, V lost 3 bases, and 1 base had no gene match. This CDR3 is 14 amino acids long. Germline values: CDR1 SNHLY, CDR2 FYNNEI. The CDR3 nucleotides are TGTGCCAGCAGTGACCAGGGGGACACCGGGGAGCTGTTTTTT. Translated, it gives CASSDQGDTGELFF.

V is TRBV29-1 and J is TRBJ2-1; D is unclear. The CDR3 is 13 residues long. Germline V lookup: CDR1 SQVTM, CDR2 ANQGSEA. The V and J ends lost 7 bases and 2 bases respectively, with 12 bases between them. The CDR3 sequence is CSGVIPTYNEQFF. The CDR3 bases are TGCAGCGGCGTAATTCCGACCTACAATGAGCAGTTCTTC.

J is TRBJ1-1 and V is TRBV5-4, with 7 bases that match TRBD1. Germline-derived CDR1 and CDR2 are SGHNT and YYREEE (reference sequence). The CDR3 totals 16 residues. Trimming removed 1 base from V and 2 bases from J; junction bases left unmatched: 8. The CDR3 reads CASSLPPTGINTEAFF. As DNA, the CDR3 is TGTGCCAGCAGCTTGCCTCCGACAGGGATTAACACTGAAGCTTTCTTT.

Here the CDR3 DNA reads TGTGCCAGCAGTTCTTCCGGGACAGGGGACGAAGAGACCCAGTACTTC. Protein sequence: CASSSSGTGDEETQYF. The chain employs TRBV6-6 and TRBJ2-5; 10 nucleotides match TRBD1. Germline values: CDR1 MNHNY, CDR2 SVGAGI (reference sequence). The CDR3 is 16 amino acids. Unmatched junction bases numbered 8, after V lost 4 bases and J lost 3 bases.

V usage is TRBV6-1 and J usage is TRBJ2-3; 9 nucleotides line up with TRBD1. The CDR3 runs 16 residues. The V and J ends lost 3 bases and 2 bases, in that order; junction bases with no gene match: 6. Germline-derived CDR1 and CDR2 are MNHNS and SASEGT. The CDR3 nucleotides read TGTGCCAGCAGTGATCTAGGACAGGGGTACACAGATACGCAGTATTTT. It yields the protein CASSDLGQGYTDTQYF.

The chain employs TRBV6-1 and TRBJ2-6; TRBD1 is a possible D gene (5 bases). With 2 bases removed from V and 1 base from J, the gap between germline ends came to 12 bases. The length of the CDR3 is 17 residues. Germline V lookup: CDR1 MNHNS, CDR2 SASEGT. This chain's CDR3 is CASSERAPGSGANVLTF. CDR3 bases: TGTGCCAGCAGTGAAAGGGCCCCAGGGTCTGGGGCCAACGTCCTGACTTTC.

The J gene is TRBJ1-1, the V gene TRBV5-1; no reliable D call. The germline gives CDR1 SGHRS, CDR2 YFSETQ. The CDR3 has 15 residues. Trimming stripped 1 base from V and 1 base from J, with 11 bases between. CDR3 sequence: CASSLLPAQNTEAFF. CDR3 DNA: TGCGCCAGCAGCTTGCTTCCAGCGCAGAACACTGAAGCTTTCTTT. Supplemented by reference TRBV5-1 and TRBJ1-1, the full variable domain reads KAGVTQTPRYLIKTRGQQVTLSCSPISGHRSVSWYQQTPGQGLQFLFEYFSETQRNKGNFPGRFSGRQFSNSRSEMNVSTLELGDSALYLCASSLLPAQNTEAFFGQGTRLTVV.

Concerning this clone itself: An end of the junction does not agree with germline; a read error may underlie this. The chain uses TRBV27 and TRBJ2-5; unclear D gene. This CDR3 is 11 amino acids long. Looked up from germline, CDR1 is MNHEY and CDR2 is SMNVEV (reference sequence). The CDR3 DNA reads as TGTGCCAGCAGTTTAGGAGAGGCCCAGTACTTC. The encoded protein is CASSLGEAQYF.

The V call is TRBV18, the J call TRBJ2-5; 7 nucleotides line up with TRBD1. Near its end, the DNA agrees better with TRBJ2-7, so the J call may be wrong. Germline assignment: CDR1 KGHSH and CDR2 LQKENI. The CDR3 runs 16 residues. The CDR3 nucleotides read TGTGCCAGCTCACCAGCTCGACAGGGCCCCCACTACGAGCAGTACTTC. This translates into CASSPARQGPHYEQYF.

This clone was observed a handful of times. This rearrangement joins TRBV5-1 to TRBJ2-7; D is ambiguous. Trimming pared 0 bases from V and 2 bases from J, leaving 9 bases between. The CDR3 is 14 residues long. CDR1 SGHRS and CDR2 YFSETQ come from the germline V gene. This CDR3 is CASSLVQEPYEQYF. As DNA, the CDR3 is TGCGCCAGCAGCTTGGTCCAGGAACCCTACGAGCAGTACTTC.

The V call is TRBV5-4, the J call TRBJ1-1, with 8 bases fitting TRBD1. This CDR3 comprises 16 residues. Germline V gene data show CDR1 as SGHNT and CDR2 as YYREEE (reference sequence). J lost 3 bases, V lost 4 bases, and 11 bases had no gene match. CDR3 sequence (DNA): TGTGCCAGCAGCCCATCCCTGGACAGGGTAGACACTGAAGCTTTCTTT. Its translation is CASSPSLDRVDTEAFF.

This clone was recorded only once. The chain employs TRBV27 and TRBJ1-5; 7 bases agree with TRBD1. The germline CDR1 and CDR2 sequences are MNHEY and SMNVEV (reference sequence). This CDR3 has 14 residues. J gave up 3 bases and V 2 bases, and 1 base lay outside the gene matches. CDR3 nucleotides: TGTGCCAGCAGTTTAAAGGGGGCCAATCAGCCCCAGCATTTT. The encoded protein is CASSLKGANQPQHF.

The chain has TRBV7-9 and TRBJ2-5, with 8 bases aligning to TRBD2. V lost 4 bases, J lost 5 bases, and 3 bases stayed unmatched. CDR1 SEHNR and CDR2 FQNEAQ come from the germline V gene (reference sequence). This CDR3 has 13 residues. The CDR3 DNA follows: TGTGCCAGCAGCTCGGGGGGGCCGGAGACCCAGTACTTC. Translating gives CASSSGGPETQYF.

The sample holds one count of this clone. V is TRBV5-1 and J is TRBJ1-1; 9 bases line up with TRBD1. CDR1 and CDR2 (germline): SGHRS, YFSETQ. The junction had 5 bases not matched to a gene; V was cut back by 4 bases and J by 1 base. The CDR3 is 15 amino acids. The CDR3 DNA follows: TGCGCCAGCAGCGCGGGACAGGGCACGAACACTGAAGCTTTCTTT. Amino acids: CASSAGQGTNTEAFF.

This clone has only one observation. The CDR3 DNA sequence: TGCAGCGCGGACGGTCCTAGCGGCACAGATACGCAGTATTTT. Amino acids: CSADGPSGTDTQYF. J is TRBJ2-3 and V is TRBV29-1, with D possibly being TRBD2 (6 bases). V was pared by 7 bases and J by 1 base, with 15 bases between. The CDR3 is 14 residues long. Germline CDR1 is SQVTM and CDR2 is ANQGSEA.

This chain connects TRBV4-1 to TRBJ2-7, with 8 bases fitting TRBD1. Trimming cost V 3 bases and J 5 bases; bases outside gene matches: 12. The CDR3 is 16 amino acids. Germline CDR1 and CDR2: MGHRA and YSYEKL. Here the CDR3 reads CASSHEGDRLFHEQYF. The DNA for the CDR3 is TGCGCCAGCAGCCATGAAGGGGACAGGTTATTTCACGAGCAGTACTTC.

V gene TRBV5-1 combines with J gene TRBJ2-5, with D uncertain. The CDR3 has 13 residues. V dropped 3 bases and J dropped 5 bases, with 11 bases sitting between them. CDR1 is SGHRS and CDR2 is YFSETQ in the germline V gene. The CDR3 here is CASSSNYVETQYF. The CDR3 coding sequence is TGCGCCAGCAGCTCCAACTATGTGGAGACCCAGTACTTC.

The chain combines TRBV18 with TRBJ2-3; TRBD2 aligns across 8 bases. This CDR3 contains 17 residues. V shed 5 bases and J 6 bases; nucleotides not matched to a gene: 16. Germline V CDR1 and CDR2: KGHSH, LQKENI. DNA for the CDR3: TGTGCCAGCTCATTCTCCCTGGGCGGGAGGAGTACCGATACGCAGTATTTT. Protein sequence: CASSFSLGGRSTDTQYF.

The chain has TRBV27 and TRBJ2-2; 8 bases match TRBD1. The CDR3 is made up of 16 amino acids. With V trimmed by 6 bases and J by 2 bases, 8 bases remained unmatched. CDR1 and CDR2 (germline): MNHEY, SMNVEV (reference sequence). CDR3 amino acids: CASSPFRGLNTGELFF. CDR3 bases: TGTGCCAGCAGCCCTTTCAGGGGGCTCAACACCGGGGAGCTGTTTTTT.

This clone appeared a few times. The rearrangement uses TRBV2 and TRBJ1-3; 9 nucleotides align to TRBD1. The CDR3 totals 15 residues. Germline V gene sequence: CDR1 SNHLY, CDR2 FYNNEI. V shed 4 bases and J 3 bases; nucleotides not matched to a gene: 4. CDR3 loop: CASSGTGDNGNTIYF. The CDR3 coding sequence is TGTGCCAGCAGTGGGACAGGGGACAATGGAAACACCATATATTTT. The full variable domain, its missing parts supplied by reference TRBV2 and TRBJ1-3, is EPEVTQTPSHQVTQMGQEVILRCVPISNHLYFYWYRQILGQKVEFLVSFYNNEISEKSEIFDDQFSVERPDGSNFTLKIRSTKLEDSAMYFCASSGTGDNGNTIYFGEGSWLTVV.

The chain's CDR3 is CASSYGTGGNTEAFF. DNA of the CDR3: TGCGCCAGCAGCTACGGGACAGGAGGTAACACTGAAGCTTTCTTT. The V gene is TRBV5-1, the J gene TRBJ1-1, with 8 bases identical to TRBD1. The CDR3 is made up of 15 amino acids. CDR1 and CDR2 (germline): SGHRS, YFSETQ. The ends lost 3 bases at V and 2 bases at J; junction bases unmatched: 6.